A selection of T cell receptor beta chains follows, all from one sample in a study of post-analysis software for immune sequencing data. MiXCR was run by TCRdb on the PCR reads, yielding one entry per CDR3 protein. The repertoire holds fewer than 700,000 distinct CDR3 sequences, with about 44% as singletons. The sequenced sample was blood. These receptors were taken from a girl under 18 with multiple sclerosis. CDR3s include the opening cysteine and the closing phenylalanine or tryptophan. The D gene is left open where the match is weak. For some rows the clone size is stated as once, few or many, or as a class when expanded; others skip it.

d_call,v_call,clone_size,j_call,cdr3_aa,cdr3_nt
NA,TRBV29-1,NA,TRBJ1-1,CSARTMNTEAFF,TGCAGCGCAAGAACCATGAACACTGAAGCTTTCTTT
NA,TRBV7-2,NA,TRBJ2-1,CASSRADRLGNEQFF,TGTGCCAGCAGCCGAGCTGACAGGTTGGGAAATGAGCAGTTCTTC
NA,TRBV12-3/TRBV12-4,many,TRBJ2-7,CASSFGDEQYF,TGTGCCAGCAGTTTCGGGGACGAGCAGTACTTC
TRBD2,TRBV20-1,few,TRBJ2-1,CSARDWPSGSIEQFF,TGCAGTGCTAGAGATTGGCCTAGCGGGAGTATTGAGCAGTTCTTC
NA,TRBV5-5,NA,TRBJ2-1,CASSLGVGQWNEQFF,TGTGCCAGCAGCTTGGGGGTGGGGCAGTGGAATGAGCAGTTCTTC
NA,TRBV29-1,few,TRBJ1-2,CSVAGSHGYTF,TGCAGCGTGGCGGGAAGTCATGGCTACACCTTC
NA,TRBV12-3/TRBV12-4,NA,TRBJ1-1,CASSLASYGMLEAFF,TGTGCCAGCAGTTTAGCGTCTTATGGGATGCTTGAAGCTTTCTTT
NA,TRBV29-1,NA,TRBJ2-7,CSVVGTRGWEQYF,TGCAGCGTTGTAGGGACAAGGGGCTGGGAGCAGTACTTC
TRBD2,TRBV7-2,few,TRBJ2-7,CASSAQSSGNYEQYF,TGTGCCAGCAGCGCCCAGAGTAGCGGGAACTACGAGCAGTACTTC
NA,TRBV6-4,NA,TRBJ2-1,CASSDSGLGGGEQFF,TGTGCCAGCAGTGACTCGGGTCTCGGTGGTGGTGAGCAGTTCTTC